A single sample gave rise to the 23 T cell receptor beta chains below, sequenced in a study of blood T cell repertoires in COVID-19. The repertoire was sequenced with immunoSEQ multiplex PCR; TCRdb's copy has only in-frame clones and lacks some. The sample has about 69,000 clones; over 75% are singletons. Material for sequencing was peripheral blood. The receptors originated from an older man with acute or convalescent COVID-19.

V and J are TRBV6-6 and TRBJ2-4, with TRBD2 matching 8 bases. This CDR3 spans 13 amino acids. Per germline, CDR1 MNHNY and CDR2 SVGAGI (reference sequence). The V gene end was trimmed by 0 bases and the J gene end by 15 bases; junction bases not matched to a gene: 7. CDR3 nucleotides: TGTGCCAGCAGTTACTCGAAGGGACTAGATCGGTACTTC. Translated, it gives CASSYSKGLDRYF.

The V and J genes are TRBV19 and TRBJ1-3; D unclear. Germline V CDR1 and CDR2: LNHDA, SQIVND (reference sequence). The V gene lost 6 bases and the J gene lost 0 bases, with 9 bases spanning the gap. This CDR3 is built from 14 residues. CDR3 DNA: TGTGCCAGTAGGGTACAATTCTCTGGAAACACCATATATTTT. Its protein is CASRVQFSGNTIYF. The entire variable domain, with the rest obtained from reference TRBV19 and TRBJ1-3, is as follows: DGGITQSPKYLFRKEGQNVTLSCEQNLNHDAMYWYRQDPGQGLRLIYYSQIVNDFQKGDIAEGYSVSREKKESFPLTVTSAQKNPTAFYLCASRVQFSGNTIYFGEGSWLTVV.

This clone was recorded only once. V gene TRBV27 combines with J gene TRBJ2-5; TRBD2 matches at 7 bases. V lost 8 bases, J lost 4 bases, and 19 bases stayed unmatched. The CDR3 has 17 residues. Germline CDR1 MNHEY, CDR2 SMNVEV (reference sequence). In DNA, the CDR3 is TGTGCCAGCGGCCCGTCATCTAGCGGATCTAGGGGAGAGACCCAGTACTTC. Translated, it gives CASGPSSSGSRGETQYF.

This chain connects TRBV9 to TRBJ2-4; 8 bases agree with TRBD1. After removal of 3 bases from V and 3 bases from J, the junction contained 8 bases not matched to a gene. Germline assignment: CDR1 SGDLS and CDR2 YYNGEE. The CDR3 contains 16 residues. In nucleotides, the CDR3 is TGTGCCAGCAGCGGTCAGGGGGCTCAGGACAAAAACATTCAGTACTTC. Translated: CASSGQGAQDKNIQYF.

The CDR3 is CASSGSSGRPYEQYF. DNA for the CDR3: TGTGCCAGCAGTGGGTCGAGCGGGAGACCCTACGAGCAGTACTTC. This rearrangement joins TRBV2 to TRBJ2-7; 8 bases agree with TRBD2. Trimming cost V 4 bases and J 2 bases; bases outside gene matches: 7. From germline, CDR1 is SNHLY and CDR2 FYNNEI. The length of the CDR3 is 15 residues.

This chain joins TRBV19 and TRBJ2-7; D is perhaps TRBD2 (6 bases). The CDR3 has 12 residues. V shed 6 bases and J shed 3 bases, with 9 bases lying between them. The germline V gene encodes CDR1 LNHDA and CDR2 SQIVND (reference sequence). The CDR3 bases are TGTGCCAGTAGCTCCGGGGGCTACGAGCAGTACTTC. Protein: CASSSGGYEQYF.

This clone was counted only a few times. The chain couples TRBV5-1 to TRBJ2-7; 7 bases match TRBD1. The CDR3 contains 14 residues. Germline CDR1 reads SGHRS; CDR2 reads YFSETQ. J gave up 3 bases and V 2 bases, and 5 bases lay outside the gene matches. The CDR3 sequence: CASSFPDRVYEQYF. The CDR3 DNA is TGCGCCAGCAGCTTTCCCGACAGGGTCTACGAGCAGTACTTC.

This chain joins TRBV19 and TRBJ2-7, with 7 bases matching TRBD2. The CDR3 consists of 14 residues. Germline values: CDR1 LNHDA, CDR2 SQIVND (reference sequence). After removal of 3 bases from V and 1 base from J, the junction contained 3 bases not matched to a gene. The CDR3 sequence: CASSIGRRSYEQYF. Written as DNA, the CDR3 is TGTGCCAGTAGTATCGGGAGGAGGTCCTACGAGCAGTACTTC.

This rearrangement joins TRBV5-8 to TRBJ2-3; no clear D. V was pared by 0 bases and J by 0 bases, with 8 bases between. The germline gives CDR1 SGHTS, CDR2 YDEGEE. This CDR3 spans 15 amino acids. The CDR3 protein is CASSLGQDSTDTQYF. In nucleotides, the CDR3 is TGTGCCAGCAGCTTGGGTCAGGATAGCACAGATACGCAGTATTTT.

The chain is built from TRBV9 and TRBJ2-5; TRBD1 is a possible D gene (7 bases). Trimming pared 2 bases from V and 5 bases from J, leaving 13 bases between. The CDR3 consists of 14 residues. Germline V CDR1 and CDR2: SGDLS, YYNGEE. In DNA form, the CDR3 reads TGTGCCAGCAGCGTGGAGGGGGCCGGGGAGACCCAGTACTTC. Translation: CASSVEGAGETQYF.

The chain joins TRBV4-1 to TRBJ2-3, with a possible D match to TRBD2 (7 bases). Germline CDR1 reads MGHRA; CDR2 reads YSYEKL. The CDR3 extends over 18 amino acids. V was trimmed by 1 base and J by 6 bases, leaving 23 bases between them. The CDR3 loop reads CASSQGPTRGGSGDTQYF. CDR3 nucleotides: TGCGCCAGCAGCCAAGGCCCTACCAGGGGAGGGAGTGGGGATACGCAGTATTTT.

J is TRBJ1-5 and V is TRBV18, with unresolved D. V lost 2 bases and J lost 1, with 6 bases in between. The V gene's germline CDR1 is KGHSH and CDR2 LQKENI. The CDR3 runs to 14 residues. CDR3 loop: CASSPLTSNQPQHF. Here the CDR3 DNA reads TGTGCCAGCTCACCATTGACAAGCAATCAGCCCCAGCATTTT.

This clone showed up just a few times. This chain connects TRBV5-3 to TRBJ2-1; 16 bases are a match to TRBD2. TRBV5-3 is an open reading frame whose function is uncertain. The CDR3 runs 20 residues. V shed 1 base, J shed 6 bases, and the junction held 13 bases outside the gene matches. CDR3 sequence: CARSLTPGTSGRGKINEQFF. The CDR3 DNA follows: TGTGCCAGAAGCTTGACCCCCGGGACTAGCGGGAGGGGGAAGATCAATGAGCAGTTCTTC.

The gene calls are TRBV11-2 and TRBJ1-1; D ambiguous. The V gene lost 2 bases and the J gene lost 5 bases, with 9 bases spanning the gap. Germline values: CDR1 SGHAT, CDR2 FQNNGV. This CDR3 has 13 residues. The chain's CDR3 is CASSLIPATEAFF. In DNA, the CDR3 is TGTGCCAGCAGCTTAATTCCCGCGACTGAAGCTTTCTTT.

This sequence joins TRBV9 and TRBJ2-2; D is unclear. CDR1 is SGDLS and CDR2 is YYNGEE in the germline V gene. Trimming took 0 bases from V and 4 from J, leaving 10 bases between them. This CDR3 has 15 amino acids. This chain's CDR3 is CASSVVSDSTGELFF. Written as DNA, the CDR3 is TGTGCCAGCAGCGTAGTGTCAGATTCCACCGGGGAGCTGTTTTTT.

The J gene is TRBJ1-2, the V gene TRBV5-6; D may be TRBD1 (5 bases). The CDR3 has 15 amino acids. Germline CDR1 reads SGHDT; CDR2 reads YYEEEE. The ends were cut back, 5 bases at V and 5 bases at J, with 19 bases in the middle. The CDR3 bases are TGTGCCAGCAGTCAGTCGGGGGGGAGAACGTATGGCTACACCTTC. Amino acids: CASSQSGGRTYGYTF.

V gene TRBV12-3 or TRBV12-4 combines with J gene TRBJ1-5; TRBD1 is a possible D gene (5 bases). Trimming took 5 bases from V and 2 from J, leaving 7 bases between them. The CDR3 has 13 amino acids. CDR3 protein: CASSGGGNQPQHF. Here the CDR3 DNA reads TGTGCCAGCAGTGGGGGGGGCAATCAGCCCCAGCATTTT.

DNA of the CDR3: TGTGCCAGCAGCTTGAAAAAGGGGGCTGAAGCTTTCTTT. It codes for CASSLKKGAEAFF. The chain combines TRBV5-4 with TRBJ1-1; D is possibly TRBD1 (6 bases). This CDR3 spans 13 amino acids. CDR1 is SGHNT and CDR2 is YYREEE in the germline V gene (reference sequence). Trimming left V 1 base short and J 6 bases short, with 10 bases between.

V and J are TRBV24-1 and TRBJ1-2, with 9 bases fitting TRBD1. The germline V gene has CDR1 KGHDR and CDR2 SFDVKD. This CDR3 contains 16 residues. V gave up 4 bases and J gave up 4 bases; unmatched junction bases: 9. The CDR3 sequence is CATSDLRTGVGYGYTF. CDR3 coding DNA: TGTGCCACCAGTGACCTGAGGACAGGGGTGGGCTATGGCTACACCTTC.

The chain employs TRBV6-5 and TRBJ2-7; 8 bases line up with TRBD2. J was trimmed by 2 bases and V by 2 bases; bases with no gene match: 2. The CDR3 is 14 amino acids. Germline assignment: CDR1 MNHEY and CDR2 SVGAGI. Here the CDR3 reads CASSYGGRTYEQYF. CDR3 nucleotide sequence: TGTGCCAGCAGTTACGGCGGGAGGACCTACGAGCAGTACTTC.

V usage is TRBV6-2 or TRBV6-3 and J usage is TRBJ2-6; D is ambiguous. This CDR3 spans 18 amino acids. Germline V gene sequence: CDR1 MNHEY, CDR2 SVGEGT. V was shortened by 2 bases and J by 0 bases, with 14 bases between the two germline ends. The CDR3 sequence: CASSYDMRRNSGANVLTF. CDR3 nucleotide sequence: TGTGCCAGCAGTTACGATATGCGGAGAAACTCTGGGGCCAACGTCCTGACTTTC.

This chain uses TRBV28 with TRBJ1-4, with TRBD1 as a possible D gene (6 bases). Trimming removed 3 bases at V and 7 bases at J, with 12 bases between. CDR1 is MDHEN, CDR2 SYDVKM, per germline. The CDR3 sequence is 14 residues long. For the CDR3, the DNA is TGTGCCAGCAGTTTTACAGGGCGAAGTGAAAAACTGTTTTTT. Amino acid sequence: CASSFTGRSEKLFF.

The rearrangement links TRBV4-3 to TRBJ1-6, with D possibly being TRBD1 (5 bases). CDR3 length: 18 residues. Per the germline V gene, CDR1 is LGHNA and CDR2 is YSLEER. Trimming took off 0 bases at V and 10 bases at J, with 22 bases between the two ends. The CDR3 nucleotides read TGCGCCAGCAGCCAAGATTCAATGGGGCAGGCAGCAGGATCACCCCTCCACTTT. Translation: CASSQDSMGQAAGSPLHF.